Detailed here is one TCR beta chain. Sequencing used immunoSEQ multiplex PCR; TCRdb keeps in-frame clones, though not all of them. The sample lists almost 250,000 clones, around 84% occurring once. The sample belongs to a study of blood T cell repertoires in COVID-19. The CDR3 covers 13 residues. In germline, CDR1 is SNHLY, CDR2 FYNNEI. The V end was cut by 8 bases, the J end by 7 bases, with 15 bases between. Participant-reported clinical history was the basis for cohort assignment. This TCR came from a woman aged 50 to 60 who had recovered from COVID-19. The J gene is TRBJ2-1, the V gene TRBV2; perhaps TRBD2 as D (5 bases). The sequencing input was PBMCs or T cells enriched from blood (not recorded which). CDR3 sequence reads: CASGRDSVNEQFF. The CDR3 coding sequence is TGTGCCAGCGGTCGGGATTCGGTTAATGAGCAGTTCTTC.